This section outlines one TCR beta chain sequence together with its context. These data originate in a study of blood T cell repertoires in COVID-19. Looking at the study overall: Researchers got acute and convalescent COVID-19 samples from the United States, Italy and Spain. Sources were T cells, B-cell-depleted T cells, or PBMCs; the material itself was cDNA or gDNA.

Methods used by the authors: Estimated nucleated cell counts came from reference gene primer amplification. Sequencing used immunoSEQ multiplex PCR; TCRdb keeps in-frame clones, though not all of them. The D gene and trimming were derived from the DNA, and the V and J assignments and clone size from that table. The sample yields 150,000 to 200,000 clones, 86% seen once. V was pared by 10 bases and J by 1 base, with 13 bases between. This CDR3 spans 13 amino acids. In germline, CDR1 is LNHDA, CDR2 SQIVND (reference sequence). This receptor was taken from a man younger than 35 with acute or convalescent COVID-19. The chain has TRBV19 and TRBJ1-2; D remains ambiguous. The specimen sequenced was peripheral blood. The CDR3 coding sequence is TGTGCCACGCAGCGGAATGTTAACTATGGCTACACCTTC. Translating it yields CATQRNVNYGYTF.